Following are 12 T cell receptor beta chains from one sample sequenced in a study of T cell repertoires in cytomegalovirus infection. TCRdb re-called the reads with MiXCR, one entry per CDR3 protein. The repertoire holds around 71,000 distinct CDR3 sequences, approximately 40% seen once, with over 85% in the top ten. These receptors lack a known antigen. The sample consisted of CD8+ T cells from cultured PBMCs, taken from culture after CMV antigen stimulation. The receptors come from a human donor in good health (CMV status not recorded). Some clones in this sample may be carry-over from other donors' samples.

This rearrangement joins TRBV7-9 to TRBJ1-4; D is undetermined. Germline V gives CDR1 SEHNR, CDR2 FQNEAQ (reference sequence). The V end was cut by 0 bases, the J end by 6 bases, with 5 bases between. The CDR3 spans 13 residues. The CDR3 nucleotides read TGTGCCAGCAGCTTAGCACCTGATGAAAAACTGTTTTTT. This sequence encodes CASSLAPDEKLFF.

The chain carries TRBV7-6 and TRBJ2-5; the match to TRBD2 covers 8 bases. Germline CDR1 reads SGHVS; CDR2 reads FNYEAQ. V dropped 0 bases and J dropped 4; count of bases not matched to a gene: 4. There are 15 residues in the CDR3. Here the CDR3 DNA reads TGTGCCAGCAGCTTAGCGTCCGGACTAGCAGAGACCCAGTACTTC. It specifies CASSLASGLAETQYF.

This clonotype was seen a few times. This chain connects TRBV19 to TRBJ2-1, with 9 positions matching TRBD2. The CDR3 runs 12 residues. Germline CDR1 LNHDA, CDR2 SQIVND (reference sequence). J was trimmed by 8 bases and V by 8 bases; bases with no gene match: 4. The DNA for the CDR3 is TGTGCCAGTGCGGGGGGGCCGGATGAGCAGTTCTTC. This translates into CASAGGPDEQFF.

This clonotype has a handful of counts. The chain carries TRBV7-2 and TRBJ2-7; TRBD2 matches at 10 bases. Germline V CDR1 and CDR2: SGHTA, FQGNSA. This CDR3 contains 18 residues. The junction had 20 bases not matched to a gene; V was cut back by 5 bases and J by 7 bases. CDR3 in amino acids: CASSPHAPSGGRSGEQYF. The CDR3, as DNA: TGTGCCAGCAGCCCACACGCGCCTAGCGGGGGCCGCTCGGGGGAGCAGTACTTC.

V usage is TRBV6-8 and J usage is TRBJ2-7; maybe TRBD1 (5 bases). There are 16 residues in the CDR3. The germline V gene encodes CDR1 MNHGY and CDR2 SAAAGT. The ends were cut back, 0 bases at V and 2 bases at J, with 14 bases in the middle. The CDR3 sequence: CASSYSQGSMTYEQYF. DNA of the CDR3: TGTGCCAGCAGTTACTCGCAGGGCTCGATGACCTACGAGCAGTACTTC.

In its sample, this clonotype was seen once. The V gene is TRBV29-1, the J gene TRBJ1-5; D is undetermined. This CDR3 has 14 residues. The germline gives CDR1 SQVTM, CDR2 ANQGSEA. V was cut by 1 base and J by 6 bases, with 13 bases left in between. CDR3 in amino acids: CSVEVEEGGQPQHF. The CDR3 DNA reads TGCAGCGTTGAAGTTGAAGAGGGCGGTCAGCCCCAGCATTTT.

The chain uses TRBV29-1 and TRBJ2-2, with TRBD1 matching 10 bases. The CDR3 totals 15 residues. The junction had 10 bases not matched to a gene; V was cut back by 5 bases and J by 7 bases. Germline loops: CDR1 SQVTM, CDR2 ANQGSEA. This CDR3 is CSVLREGQGNGELFF. In nucleotides, the CDR3 is TGCAGCGTTCTCCGAGAGGGACAGGGGAACGGGGAGCTGTTTTTT.

Only a few counts were recorded for this clonotype. The V gene is TRBV7-9, the J gene TRBJ2-6, with 8 bases lining up with TRBD1. This CDR3 is 15 amino acids long. The germline V gene has CDR1 SEHNR and CDR2 FQNEAQ (reference sequence). Unmatched junction bases numbered 3, after V lost 8 bases and J lost 0 bases. CDR3 amino acids: CASQGAYSGANVLTF. The DNA for the CDR3 is TGTGCCAGCCAGGGGGCTTACTCTGGGGCCAACGTCCTGACTTTC.

This clonotype has just a few counts. The V call is TRBV12-3 or TRBV12-4, the J call TRBJ1-6; the D gene is possibly TRBD1 (5 bases). The CDR3 is made up of 17 amino acids. Trimming removed 4 bases at V and 6 bases at J, with 19 bases between. The CDR3 loop is CASSWVGGRVRNSPLHF. CDR3 DNA: TGTGCCAGCAGTTGGGTGGGGGGTCGTGTTCGTAATTCACCCCTCCACTTT.

CDR3 nucleotide sequence: TGTGCCAGCAGCTCCTGGCGAGTTGACCGGAATCAGCCCCAGCATTTT. Translation gives CASSSWRVDRNQPQHF. V gene TRBV7-8 combines with J gene TRBJ1-5, with D unresolved. The CDR3 runs to 16 residues. The germline CDR1 and CDR2 sequences are SGHVS and FQNEAQ. The V end was cut by 4 bases, the J end by 4 bases, with 17 bases between.

This clonotype was recorded a few times. This sequence joins TRBV6-6 and TRBJ1-4, with a possible D match to TRBD1 (5 bases). V shed 3 bases and J shed 8 bases, with 13 bases lying between them. The germline V gene encodes CDR1 MNHNY and CDR2 SVGAGI (reference sequence). The CDR3 is made up of 14 amino acids. The CDR3 spells CASSYLGTPEKLFF. The CDR3 DNA sequence: TGTGCCAGCAGTTATTTAGGGACGCCGGAAAAACTGTTTTTT.

The chain recombines TRBV7-6 with TRBJ1-6; 7 bases fit TRBD1. The CDR3 is 17 amino acids. V lost 5 bases to trimming and J lost 7 bases; unmatched junction nucleotides: 14. Germline assignment: CDR1 SGHVS and CDR2 FNYEAQ. The CDR3: CASSQGTTGKRNSPLHF. The CDR3 nucleotides are TGTGCCAGCAGCCAAGGCACGACAGGGAAAAGAAATTCACCCCTCCACTTT.